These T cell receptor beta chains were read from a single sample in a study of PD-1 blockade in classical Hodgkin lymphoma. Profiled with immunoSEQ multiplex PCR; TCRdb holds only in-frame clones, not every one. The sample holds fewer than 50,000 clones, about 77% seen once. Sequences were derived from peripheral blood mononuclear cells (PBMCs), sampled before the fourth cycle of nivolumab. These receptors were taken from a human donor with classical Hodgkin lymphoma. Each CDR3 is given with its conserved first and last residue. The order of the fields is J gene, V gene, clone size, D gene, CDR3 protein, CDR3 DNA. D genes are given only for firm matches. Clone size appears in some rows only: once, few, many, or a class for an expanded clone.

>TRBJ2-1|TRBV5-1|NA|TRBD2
CASSGTMNEQFF
TGCGCCAGCAGCGGGACTATGAATGAGCAGTTCTTC
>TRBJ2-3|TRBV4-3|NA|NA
CASSQARGDPRDTQYF
TGCGCCAGCAGCCAAGCCCGCGGGGACCCCCGGGATACGCAGTATTTT
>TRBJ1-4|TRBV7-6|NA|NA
CASSLSQGNEKLFF
TGTGCCAGCAGCTTGAGTCAGGGTAATGAAAAACTGTTTTTT
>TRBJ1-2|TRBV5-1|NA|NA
CASSLGATNYGYTF
TGCGCCAGCAGCTTGGGGGCTACTAACTATGGCTACACCTTC
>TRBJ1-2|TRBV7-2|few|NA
CASSPHGGSGYTF
TGTGCCAGCAGCCCTCACGGGGGGAGTGGCTACACCTTC
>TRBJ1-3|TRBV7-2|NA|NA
CASSPWSSGNTIYF
TGTGCCAGCAGCCCCTGGTCCTCTGGAAACACCATATATTTT
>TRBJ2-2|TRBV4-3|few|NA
CASSRNSGAPTGELFF
TGCGCCAGCAGCCGGAACTCGGGGGCCCCAACCGGGGAGCTGTTTTTT
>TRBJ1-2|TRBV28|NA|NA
CASSGTTAYGYTF
TGTGCCAGCAGCGGGACGACGGCCTATGGCTACACCTTC
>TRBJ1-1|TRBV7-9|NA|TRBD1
CASSQGQENTEAFF
TGTGCCAGCAGCCAGGGACAGGAGAACACTGAAGCTTTCTTT
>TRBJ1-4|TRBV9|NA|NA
CASSRWGANEKLFF
TGTGCCAGCAGCCGCTGGGGGGCTAATGAAAAACTGTTTTTT
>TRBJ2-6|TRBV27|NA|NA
CASSSLGGANVLTF
TGTGCCAGCAGTTCCTTAGGCGGGGCCAACGTCCTGACTTTC
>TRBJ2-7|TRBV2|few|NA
CASTGPGKHNAYEQYF
TGTGCCAGCACCGGCCCGGGGAAGCATAACGCGTACGAGCAGTACTTC
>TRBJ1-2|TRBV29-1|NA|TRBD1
CSVAGQGDYGYTF
TGCAGCGTGGCCGGACAGGGCGACTATGGCTACACCTTC
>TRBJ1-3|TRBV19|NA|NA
CASTVGNSGNTIYF
TGTGCCAGTACCGTAGGCAACTCTGGAAACACCATATATTTT
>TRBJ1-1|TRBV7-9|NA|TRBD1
CASSLTGVNTEAFF
TGTGCCAGCAGCTTGACAGGGGTTAACACTGAAGCTTTCTTT
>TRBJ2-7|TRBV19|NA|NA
CASSRTIYEQYF
TGTGCCAGTAGTAGGACCATCTACGAGCAGTACTTC
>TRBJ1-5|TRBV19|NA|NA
CASCGRRVHQPQHF
TGTGCCAGTTGCGGACGGAGGGTCCATCAGCCCCAGCATTTT
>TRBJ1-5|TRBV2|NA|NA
CASSEAWTAQEHF
TGTGCCAGCAGTGAAGCTTGGACAGCCCAAGAGCATTTT
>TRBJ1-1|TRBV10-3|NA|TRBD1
CAITKTGGRGEAFF
TGTGCCATCACCAAGACAGGGGGACGGGGTGAAGCTTTCTTT
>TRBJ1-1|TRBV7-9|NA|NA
CASSLGGVGVEAFF
TGTGCCAGCAGCTTAGGGGGAGTGGGGGTTGAAGCTTTCTTT
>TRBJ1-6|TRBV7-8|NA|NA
CASSLDSRDSPLHF
TGTGCCAGCAGCTTAGACAGTAGGGATTCACCCCTCCACTTT
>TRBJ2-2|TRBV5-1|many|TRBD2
CASSLLGGEGGELFF
TGCGCCAGCAGCCTATTGGGAGGGGAAGGCGGGGAGCTGTTTTTT
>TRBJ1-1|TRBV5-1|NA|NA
CASSRDTQNTEAFF
TGCGCCAGCAGCCGGGACACTCAGAACACTGAAGCTTTCTTT
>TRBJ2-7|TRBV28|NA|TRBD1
CASTTGAYEQYF
TGTGCCAGCACCACAGGGGCCTACGAGCAGTACTTC
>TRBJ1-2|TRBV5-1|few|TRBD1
CASSSLTTGGYGYTF
TGCGCCAGCAGCTCCCTTACGACAGGGGGATATGGCTACACCTTC
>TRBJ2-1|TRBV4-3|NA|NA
CASSQRVSGEYNEQFF
TGCGCCAGCAGCCAAAGGGTATCAGGAGAGTACAATGAGCAGTTCTTC
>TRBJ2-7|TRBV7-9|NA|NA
CASSSPGRPYEQYF
TGTGCCAGCAGCAGTCCGGGACGTCCCTACGAGCAGTACTTC
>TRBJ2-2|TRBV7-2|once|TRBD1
CASSLRQGAGTGELFF
TGTGCCAGCAGCTTAAGGCAGGGGGCCGGCACCGGGGAGCTGTTTTTT
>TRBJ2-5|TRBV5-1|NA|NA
CASSLFPQETQYF
TGCGCCAGCAGCTTGTTTCCCCAAGAGACCCAGTACTTC
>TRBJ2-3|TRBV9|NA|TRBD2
CASSAQTSPYPQYF
TGTGCCAGCAGCGCGCAGACTAGCCCCTATCCGCAGTATTTT
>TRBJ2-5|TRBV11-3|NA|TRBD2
CASSPSGGETQYF
TGTGCCAGCAGCCCTAGCGGGGGGGAGACCCAGTACTTC
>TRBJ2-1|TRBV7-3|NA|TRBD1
CASSLRDRAYNEQFF
TGTGCCAGCAGCTTACGGGACAGGGCCTACAATGAGCAGTTCTTC
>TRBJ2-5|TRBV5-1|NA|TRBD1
CASQPGTGWETQYF
TGCGCCAGTCAGCCCGGGACAGGGTGGGAGACCCAGTACTTC
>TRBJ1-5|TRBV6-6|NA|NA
CASSAGINQPQHF
TGTGCCAGCTCCGCGGGGATCAATCAGCCCCAGCATTTT
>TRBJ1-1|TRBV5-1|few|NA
CASSLYSMNTEAFF
TGCGCCAGCAGCTTGTATAGCATGAACACTGAAGCTTTCTTT
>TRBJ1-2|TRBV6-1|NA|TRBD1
CASRLPGQFYGYTF
TGTGCCAGCAGACTTCCGGGACAGTTTTATGGCTACACCTTC
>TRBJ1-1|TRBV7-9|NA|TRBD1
CASSLQDRDTEAFF
TGTGCCAGCAGCTTACAGGACAGGGATACTGAAGCTTTCTTT
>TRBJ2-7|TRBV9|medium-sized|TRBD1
CASSWDSSYEQYF
TGTGCCAGTTCATGGGACAGCTCCTACGAGCAGTACTTC
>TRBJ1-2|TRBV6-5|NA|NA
CASSYSKAVYGYTF
TGTGCCAGCAGTTACTCGAAAGCGGTCTATGGCTACACCTTC
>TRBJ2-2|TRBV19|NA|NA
CASRGQNTGELFF
TGTGCCAGTAGGGGACAGAACACCGGGGAGCTGTTTTTT